This passage covers 2 T cell receptor beta chains from one sample sequenced in a study of CXCR3-negative and CXCR3-positive naive CD8 T cells (dated by TCRdb to the late 2010s). Sequenced on a NextSeq 550. The Human TCR Profiling Kit (MiLaboratory) was used to make UMI-labeled 5' RACE TRB cDNA libraries. Each CDR3 protein sequence appears as one entry after TCRdb reprocessed the reads, and no DNA is included. This sample's table has entries for 70,000 to 95,000 distinct CDR3 sequences. About 1.4% of the sample rests with the top ten. Sequenced material: naive CXCR3- CD8+ T cells from blood. The cell subset or site label corresponds to: CD45RO-CCR7+CD27+CD95- naive CD8+ T cells lacking CXCR3 (TNR3-). The receptors stem from a human donor in good health. Some clones in this sample may be carry-over from other donors' samples.

The genes are TRBV29-1 and TRBJ2-7; TCRdb's D gene call, TRBD1, goes unchecked for lack of DNA. This CDR3 has 13 residues. Germline V gene sequence: CDR1 SQVTM, CDR2 ANQGSEA. CDR3 sequence reads: CSVEPDGGLEQYF.

The CDR3 region is CAWGQGTDTGELFF. V gene TRBV30 combines with J gene TRBJ2-2; TCRdb returns TRBD1, unconfirmable since there is no DNA. Germline CDR1 GTSNPN, CDR2 SVGIG (reference sequence). The CDR3 runs 14 residues.